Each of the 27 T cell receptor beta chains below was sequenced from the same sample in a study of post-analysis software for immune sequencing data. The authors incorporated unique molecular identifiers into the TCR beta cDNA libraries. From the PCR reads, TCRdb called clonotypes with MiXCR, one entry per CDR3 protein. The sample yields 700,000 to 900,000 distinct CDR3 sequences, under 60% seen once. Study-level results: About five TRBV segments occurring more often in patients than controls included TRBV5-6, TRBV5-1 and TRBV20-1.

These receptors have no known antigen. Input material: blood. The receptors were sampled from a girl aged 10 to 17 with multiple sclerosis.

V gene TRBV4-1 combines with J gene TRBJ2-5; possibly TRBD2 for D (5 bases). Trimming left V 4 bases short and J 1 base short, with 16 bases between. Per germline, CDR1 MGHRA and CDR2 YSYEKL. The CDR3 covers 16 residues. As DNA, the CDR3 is TGCGCCAGCAGCCGAGGAGGAATCTTCACCCAAGAGACCCAGTACTTC. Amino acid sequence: CASSRGGIFTQETQYF.

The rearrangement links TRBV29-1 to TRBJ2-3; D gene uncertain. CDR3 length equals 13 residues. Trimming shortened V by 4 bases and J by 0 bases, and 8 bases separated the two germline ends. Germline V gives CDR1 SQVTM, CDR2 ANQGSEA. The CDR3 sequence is CSVGPRSTDTQYF. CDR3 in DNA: TGCAGCGTTGGGCCGAGGAGCACAGATACGCAGTATTTT.

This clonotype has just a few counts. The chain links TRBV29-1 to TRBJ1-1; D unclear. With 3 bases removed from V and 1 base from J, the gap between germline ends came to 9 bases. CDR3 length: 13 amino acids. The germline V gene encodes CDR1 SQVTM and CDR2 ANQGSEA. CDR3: CSVDRNRNTEAFF. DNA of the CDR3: TGCAGCGTTGATAGGAACCGGAACACTGAAGCTTTCTTT.

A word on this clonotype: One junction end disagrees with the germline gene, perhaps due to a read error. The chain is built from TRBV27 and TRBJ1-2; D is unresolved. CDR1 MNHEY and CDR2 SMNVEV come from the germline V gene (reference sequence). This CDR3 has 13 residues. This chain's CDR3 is CANSLSGPTGYTF. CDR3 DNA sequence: TGTGCCAACAGTTTATCAGGACCGACTGGCTACACCTTC.

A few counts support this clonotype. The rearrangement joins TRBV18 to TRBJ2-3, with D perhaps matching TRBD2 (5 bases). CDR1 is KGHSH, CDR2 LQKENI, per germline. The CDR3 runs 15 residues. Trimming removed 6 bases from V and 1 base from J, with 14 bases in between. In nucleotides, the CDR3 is TGTGCCAGCTCCGTTACTAGTCCCCGCACAGATACGCAGTATTTT. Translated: CASSVTSPRTDTQYF.

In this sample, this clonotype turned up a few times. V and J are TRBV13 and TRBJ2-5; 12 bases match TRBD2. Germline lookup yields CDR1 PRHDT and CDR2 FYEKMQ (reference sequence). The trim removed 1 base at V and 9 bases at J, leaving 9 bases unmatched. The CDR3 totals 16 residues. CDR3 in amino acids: CASSLEPSGRARAQYF. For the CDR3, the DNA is TGTGCCAGCAGCTTAGAACCTAGCGGGAGGGCCAGGGCCCAGTACTTC.

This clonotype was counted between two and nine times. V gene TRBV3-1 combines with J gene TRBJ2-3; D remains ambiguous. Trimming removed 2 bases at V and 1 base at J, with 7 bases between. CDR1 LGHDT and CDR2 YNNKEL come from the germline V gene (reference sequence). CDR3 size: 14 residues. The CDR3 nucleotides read TGTGCCAGCAGCCAACGGACGGGCACAGATACGCAGTATTTT. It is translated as CASSQRTGTDTQYF.

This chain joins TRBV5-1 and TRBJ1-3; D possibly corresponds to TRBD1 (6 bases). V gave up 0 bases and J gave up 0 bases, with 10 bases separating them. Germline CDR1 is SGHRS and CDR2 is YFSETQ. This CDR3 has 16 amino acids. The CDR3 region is CASSLAGDFSGNTIYF. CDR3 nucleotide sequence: TGCGCCAGCAGCTTGGCAGGGGACTTCTCTGGAAACACCATATATTTT.

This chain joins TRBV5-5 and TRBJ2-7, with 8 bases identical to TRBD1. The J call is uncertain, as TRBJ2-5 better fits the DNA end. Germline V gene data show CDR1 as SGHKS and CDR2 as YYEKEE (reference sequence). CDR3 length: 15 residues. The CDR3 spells CASSLTDRGWETQYF. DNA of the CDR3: TGTGCCAGCAGCTTGACCGACAGGGGTTGGGAGACCCAGTACTTC.

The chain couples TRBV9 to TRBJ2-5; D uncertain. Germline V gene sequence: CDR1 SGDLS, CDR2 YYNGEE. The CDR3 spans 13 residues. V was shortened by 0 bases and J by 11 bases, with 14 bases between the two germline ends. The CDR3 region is CASSVEVRTEQYF. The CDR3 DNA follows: TGTGCCAGCAGCGTAGAAGTAAGAACTGAGCAGTACTTC.

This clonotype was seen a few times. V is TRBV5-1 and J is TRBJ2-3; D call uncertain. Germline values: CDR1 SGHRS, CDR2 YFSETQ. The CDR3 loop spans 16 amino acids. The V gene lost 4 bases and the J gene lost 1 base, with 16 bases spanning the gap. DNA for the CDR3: TGCGCCAGCAGCAACCGGACCTCCCATGGCACAGATACGCAGTATTTT. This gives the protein CASSNRTSHGTDTQYF.

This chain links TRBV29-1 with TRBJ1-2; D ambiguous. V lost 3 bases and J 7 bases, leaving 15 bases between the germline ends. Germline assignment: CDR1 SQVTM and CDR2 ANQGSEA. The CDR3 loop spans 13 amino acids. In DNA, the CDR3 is TGCAGCGTTGATTCCTGGGAGATCGGTGGCTACACCTTC. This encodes CSVDSWEIGGYTF.

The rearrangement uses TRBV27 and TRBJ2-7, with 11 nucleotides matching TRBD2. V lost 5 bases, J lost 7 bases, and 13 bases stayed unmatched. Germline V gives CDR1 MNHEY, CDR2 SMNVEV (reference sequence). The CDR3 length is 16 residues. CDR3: CASSPLGLAVRNEQYF. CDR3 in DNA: TGTGCCAGCAGTCCTCTGGGACTAGCGGTGAGAAATGAGCAGTACTTC.

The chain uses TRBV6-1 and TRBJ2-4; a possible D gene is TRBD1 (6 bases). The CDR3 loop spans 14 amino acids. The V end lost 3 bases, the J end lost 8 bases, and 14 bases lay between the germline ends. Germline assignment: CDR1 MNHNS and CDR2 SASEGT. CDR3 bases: TGTGCCAGCAGTGACCTGGGGGCGCGGTACATTCAGTACTTC. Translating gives CASSDLGARYIQYF.

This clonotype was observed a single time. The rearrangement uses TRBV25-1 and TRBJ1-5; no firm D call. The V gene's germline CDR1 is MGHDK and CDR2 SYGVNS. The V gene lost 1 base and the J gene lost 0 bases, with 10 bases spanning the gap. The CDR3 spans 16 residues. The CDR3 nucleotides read TGTGCCAGCAGTGAATCCGCCAGTCTTAGCAATCAGCCCCAGCATTTT. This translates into CASSESASLSNQPQHF. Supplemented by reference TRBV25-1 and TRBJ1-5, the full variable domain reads EADIYQTPRYLVIGTGKKITLECSQTMGHDKMYWYQQDPGMELHLIHYSYGVNSTEKGDLSSESTVSRIRTEHFPLTLESARPSHTSQYLCASSESASLSNQPQHFGDGTRLSIL.

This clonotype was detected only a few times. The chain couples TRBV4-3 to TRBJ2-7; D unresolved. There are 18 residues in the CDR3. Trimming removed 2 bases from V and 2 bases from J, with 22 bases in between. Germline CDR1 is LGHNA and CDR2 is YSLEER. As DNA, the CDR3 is TGCGCCAGCAGCCAATACGCGTATCAGGTCGCGGAAACCTACGAGCAGTACTTC. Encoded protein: CASSQYAYQVAETYEQYF.

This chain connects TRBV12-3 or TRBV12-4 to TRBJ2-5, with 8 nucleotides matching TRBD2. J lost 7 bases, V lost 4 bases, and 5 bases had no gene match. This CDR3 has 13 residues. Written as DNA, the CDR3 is TGTGCCAGCAGTTCCCCTAGCGGGTGGACCCAGTACTTC. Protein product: CASSSPSGWTQYF.

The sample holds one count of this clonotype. The CDR3 region is CASRQADSQFF. In nucleotides, the CDR3 is TGTGCCAGCAGGCAGGCGGACTCGCAGTTCTTC. The V call is TRBV7-8, the J call TRBJ2-1; a weak D match, TRBD2 (5 bases). Trimming pared 6 bases from V and 12 bases from J, leaving 12 bases between. The germline V gene encodes CDR1 SGHVS and CDR2 FQNEAQ. This CDR3 has 11 residues.

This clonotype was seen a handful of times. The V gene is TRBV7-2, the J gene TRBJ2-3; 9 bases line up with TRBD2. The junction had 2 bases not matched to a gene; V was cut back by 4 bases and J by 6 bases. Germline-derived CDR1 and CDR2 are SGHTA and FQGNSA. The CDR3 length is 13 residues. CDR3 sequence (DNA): TGTGCCAGCAGCTGGAGCGGGGGGGATACGCAGTATTTT. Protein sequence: CASSWSGGDTQYF.

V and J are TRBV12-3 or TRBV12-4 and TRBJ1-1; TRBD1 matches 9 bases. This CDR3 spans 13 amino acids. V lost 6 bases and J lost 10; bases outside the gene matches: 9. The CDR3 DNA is TGTGCCAGCAGGGCCGGGACAGGGAGGTCAGCTTTCTTT. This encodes CASRAGTGRSAFF.

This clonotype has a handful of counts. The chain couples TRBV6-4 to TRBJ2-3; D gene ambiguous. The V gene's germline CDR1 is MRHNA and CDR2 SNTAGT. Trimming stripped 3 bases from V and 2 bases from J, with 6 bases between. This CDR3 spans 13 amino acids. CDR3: CASSDSFTDTQYF. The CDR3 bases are TGTGCCAGCAGTGATTCCTTCACAGATACGCAGTATTTT.

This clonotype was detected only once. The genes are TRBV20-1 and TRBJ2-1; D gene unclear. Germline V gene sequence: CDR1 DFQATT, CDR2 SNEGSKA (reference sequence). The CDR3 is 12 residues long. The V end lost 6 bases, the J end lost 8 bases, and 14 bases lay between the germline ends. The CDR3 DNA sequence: TGCAGTGCAGAGCCCTATGTCGATGAGCAGTTCTTC. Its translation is CSAEPYVDEQFF.

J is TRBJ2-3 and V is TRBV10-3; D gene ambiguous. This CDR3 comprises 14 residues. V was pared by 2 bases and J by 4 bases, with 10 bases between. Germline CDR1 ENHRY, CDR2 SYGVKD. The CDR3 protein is CAISEDHESDTQYF. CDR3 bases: TGTGCCATCAGTGAGGACCACGAATCAGATACGCAGTATTTT.

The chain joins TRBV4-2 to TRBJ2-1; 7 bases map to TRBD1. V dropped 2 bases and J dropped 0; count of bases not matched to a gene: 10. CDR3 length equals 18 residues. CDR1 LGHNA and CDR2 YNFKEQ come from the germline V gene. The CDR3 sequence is CASSQTGVSGSSYNEQFF. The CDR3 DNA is TGTGCCAGCAGCCAAACAGGGGTCAGCGGTAGCTCCTACAATGAGCAGTTCTTC.

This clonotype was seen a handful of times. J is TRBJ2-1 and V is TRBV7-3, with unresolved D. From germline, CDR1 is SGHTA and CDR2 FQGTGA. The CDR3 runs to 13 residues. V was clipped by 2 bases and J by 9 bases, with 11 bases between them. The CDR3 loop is CASSLGAVTEQFF. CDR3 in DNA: TGTGCCAGCAGCTTAGGAGCCGTAACTGAGCAGTTCTTC.

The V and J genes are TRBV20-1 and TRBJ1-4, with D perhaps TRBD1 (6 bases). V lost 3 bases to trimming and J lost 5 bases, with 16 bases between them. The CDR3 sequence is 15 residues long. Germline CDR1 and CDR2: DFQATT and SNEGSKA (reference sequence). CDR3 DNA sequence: TGCAGTGCTAGTGGGGGGGGCGGCAACAATGAAAAACTGTTTTTT. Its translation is CSASGGGGNNEKLFF.

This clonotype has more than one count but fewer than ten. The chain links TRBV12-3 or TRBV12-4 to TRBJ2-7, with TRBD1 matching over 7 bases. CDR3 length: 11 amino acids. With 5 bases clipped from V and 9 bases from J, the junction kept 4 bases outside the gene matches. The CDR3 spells CASSPDRRQYF. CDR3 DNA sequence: TGTGCCAGCAGTCCGGACAGGAGGCAGTACTTC.